The next 30 T cell receptor beta chains were all read from a single sample in a study of cytomegalovirus exposure and HLA in healthy donors. This PCR relied on a set of 60 Vbeta primers and 13 Jbeta primers. Assay used: immunoSEQ multiplex PCR; TCRdb lists only in-frame clones, some missing. The table shows around 120,000 clones, with over 65% occurring only once. The sample comprised PBMCs. These receptors were obtained from a man aged 30 to 39 in good health and CMV-seronegative.

This chain connects TRBV27 to TRBJ1-1, with D perhaps TRBD1 (5 bases). This CDR3 comprises 12 residues. V shed 5 bases and J shed 10 bases, with 14 bases lying between them. Germline V lookup: CDR1 MNHEY, CDR2 SMNVEV (reference sequence). The CDR3 bases are TGTGCCAGCAGTCCTCGCGGCAGGGCAGCTTTCTTT. Amino acids: CASSPRGRAAFF.

The chain carries TRBV5-1 and TRBJ1-5, with 9 bases identical to TRBD1. CDR1 and CDR2 from the germline V gene are SGHRS and YFSETQ. This CDR3 has 15 amino acids. The ends lost 1 base at V and 6 bases at J; junction bases unmatched: 5. The CDR3 region has the DNA TGCGCCAGCAGCTTGTTTGGACAGGGGAGTCAGCCCCAGCATTTT. Translation: CASSLFGQGSQPQHF.

The chain has TRBV19 and TRBJ1-2, with TRBD1 matching over 8 bases. The CDR3 covers 15 residues. V shed 7 bases and J 0 bases; nucleotides not matched to a gene: 7. CDR1 is LNHDA and CDR2 is SQIVND in the germline V gene (reference sequence). CDR3 in DNA: TGTGCCAGTACCGAATCGACAGGGGCTAACTATGGCTACACCTTC. Translation: CASTESTGANYGYTF.

This chain connects TRBV28 to TRBJ1-6, with D maybe TRBD1 (5 bases). Trimming took off 7 bases at V and 10 bases at J, with 14 bases between the two ends. Germline-derived CDR1 and CDR2 are MDHEN and SYDVKM. The CDR3 extends over 13 amino acids. The CDR3 here is CASMGGSGSPLHF. In DNA, the CDR3 is TGTGCCAGCATGGGGGGTTCAGGGTCACCCCTCCACTTT. Looking up the rest from reference TRBV28 and TRBJ1-6 gives the full variable domain: DVKVTQSSRYLVKRTGEKVFLECVQDMDHENMFWYRQDPGLGLRLIYFSYDVKMKEKGDIPEGYSVSREKKERFSLILESASTNQTSMYLCASMGGSGSPLHFGNGTRLTVT.

The rearrangement joins TRBV5-1 to TRBJ1-2; the D gene is possibly TRBD1 (5 bases). The V gene lost 0 bases and the J gene lost 3 bases, with 12 bases spanning the gap. The germline V gene has CDR1 SGHRS and CDR2 YFSETQ. The CDR3 loop spans 15 amino acids. The CDR3 bases are TGCGCCAGCAGCTTGGGGGAGGGGAGAGACTATGGCTACACCTTC. Translating it yields CASSLGEGRDYGYTF.

V usage is TRBV5-5 and J usage is TRBJ2-7, with D uncertain. The CDR3 has 13 residues. CDR1 and CDR2 (germline): SGHKS, YYEKEE (reference sequence). V lost 0 bases and J 2 bases, leaving 6 bases between the germline ends. DNA for the CDR3: TGTGCCAGCAGCTTGGACAGAGCCTACGAGCAGTACTTC. Protein product: CASSLDRAYEQYF.

A single count supports this clone. The rearrangement joins TRBV2 to TRBJ2-7; D not certain. From germline, CDR1 is SNHLY and CDR2 FYNNEI. The V and J ends lost 8 bases and 6 bases respectively, with 11 bases between them. The CDR3 has 11 amino acids. The CDR3 region has the DNA TGTGCCAGCGCCGAGAATAGCGAGCAGTACTTC. It translates to CASAENSEQYF.

The rearrangement links TRBV4-1 to TRBJ2-4, with D possibly being TRBD2 (6 bases). This CDR3 is built from 15 residues. CDR1 MGHRA and CDR2 YSYEKL come from the germline V gene. V was pared by 2 bases and J by 5 bases, with 13 bases between. This CDR3 is CASSQLTEGQNIQYF. CDR3 DNA: TGCGCCAGCAGCCAACTTACGGAGGGGCAAAACATTCAGTACTTC.

This clone has just a few counts. The rearrangement uses TRBV11-3 and TRBJ2-5, with 7 nucleotides matching TRBD1. This CDR3 region has 14 residues. Unmatched junction bases numbered 0, after V lost 1 base and J lost 1 base. Germline V gives CDR1 SGHNT, CDR2 YENEEA. The CDR3 DNA reads TGTGCCAGCAGCTTAGGGGACAGCCAAGAGACCCAGTACTTC. Translating it yields CASSLGDSQETQYF.

This clone has only one observation. V gene TRBV18 combines with J gene TRBJ1-3; 8 bases agree with TRBD1. Trimming took 8 bases from V and 0 from J; bases not matched to a gene: 12. The CDR3 spans 17 residues. Germline assignment: CDR1 KGHSH and CDR2 LQKENI. The CDR3: CASLQKPGQVSGNTIYF. The CDR3 DNA reads as TGTGCCAGCCTTCAAAAACCGGGACAGGTCTCTGGAAACACCATATATTTT.

This clone has more than one count but fewer than ten. This chain links TRBV6-5 with TRBJ2-1; D remains unclear. The CDR3 spans 14 residues. CDR1 is MNHEY, CDR2 SVGAGI, per germline. The V end was cut by 5 bases, the J end by 4 bases, with 12 bases between. This CDR3 reads CASSTGFPYNEQFF. CDR3 nucleotide sequence: TGTGCCAGCAGTACTGGTTTCCCATACAATGAGCAGTTCTTC.

This rearrangement joins TRBV27 to TRBJ1-1; D ambiguous. CDR1 is MNHEY and CDR2 is SMNVEV in the germline V gene (reference sequence). The germline V and J ends were trimmed by 3 bases and 0 bases, with 11 bases remaining between them. The CDR3 runs to 15 residues. The CDR3 region is CASSLWAGMNTEAFF. CDR3 sequence (DNA): TGTGCCAGCAGTTTGTGGGCGGGGATGAACACTGAAGCTTTCTTT.

Written as DNA, the CDR3 is TGTGCCAGCAGTTTAAAGGGTAGCGGGAGTTACGAGCAGTACTTC. Its protein is CASSLKGSGSYEQYF. The chain couples TRBV27 to TRBJ2-7; the match to TRBD2 covers 9 bases. This CDR3 is built from 15 residues. Germline V gives CDR1 MNHEY, CDR2 SMNVEV (reference sequence). With V trimmed by 2 bases and J by 4 bases, 6 bases remained unmatched.

In its sample, this clone was seen a few times. This sequence joins TRBV5-1 and TRBJ1-1; TRBD1 aligns across 10 bases. This CDR3 has 14 residues. Germline lookup yields CDR1 SGHRS and CDR2 YFSETQ. V lost 0 bases, J lost 7 bases, and 3 bases stayed unmatched. The CDR3 is CASSLGTGGGEAFF. The CDR3 DNA sequence: TGCGCCAGCAGCTTGGGGACAGGGGGGGGTGAAGCTTTCTTT.

This rearrangement joins TRBV4-3 to TRBJ2-7, with D possibly matching TRBD1 (5 bases). Trimming removed 3 bases at V and 5 bases at J, with 14 bases between. Per the germline V gene, CDR1 is LGHNA and CDR2 is YSLEER. This CDR3 has 14 amino acids. The chain's CDR3 is CASSHGQGSDEQYF. The CDR3 region has the DNA TGCGCCAGCAGCCACGGGCAGGGTTCCGACGAGCAGTACTTC.

This clone was seen only a few times. This chain connects TRBV5-6 to TRBJ2-7; TRBD1 might be the D (6 bases). Trimming removed 4 bases at V and 4 bases at J, with 15 bases between. This CDR3 has 14 amino acids. The germline V gene encodes CDR1 SGHDT and CDR2 YYEEEE. The CDR3 region is CASSLGQTLYEQYF. Written as DNA, the CDR3 is TGTGCCAGCAGCCTCGGACAGACTTTATACGAGCAGTACTTC.

This sequence joins TRBV10-2 and TRBJ2-2; 10 nucleotides match TRBD2. This CDR3 has 14 amino acids. Per the germline V gene, CDR1 is WSHSY and CDR2 is SAAADI. Trimming at V came to 8 bases and at J to 8 bases, leaving 8 bases not matched to a gene. The CDR3 coding sequence is TGCGCCAGCTCTCTAGCGGGAGTTTTAGGGGAGCTGTTTTTT. Translation: CASSLAGVLGELFF.

The V and J genes are TRBV6-1 and TRBJ2-7, with a possible D match to TRBD1 (5 bases). CDR1 and CDR2 from the germline V gene are MNHNS and SASEGT. Trimming removed 8 bases from V and 3 bases from J, with 17 bases in between. The CDR3 runs to 14 residues. CDR3 sequence (DNA): TGTGCCAGCTTTACAACAGGACGGCACTACGAGCAGTACTTC. This codes for CASFTTGRHYEQYF.

The rearrangement links TRBV30 to TRBJ1-6; D might be TRBD1 (5 bases). Germline-derived CDR1 and CDR2 are GTSNPN and SVGIG (reference sequence). The CDR3 runs 13 residues. With 0 bases removed from V and 10 bases from J, the gap between germline ends came to 10 bases. CDR3 in amino acids: CAWSVSGLSPLHF. CDR3 sequence (DNA): TGTGCCTGGAGTGTCTCAGGGCTCTCACCCCTCCACTTT.

The rearrangement links TRBV7-6 to TRBJ1-2; 8 nucleotides agree with TRBD1. CDR3 length equals 15 residues. V lost 5 bases, J lost 4 bases, and 9 bases stayed unmatched. Per germline, CDR1 SGHVS and CDR2 FNYEAQ. The CDR3 loop is CASSPGQGFGYGYTF. CDR3 DNA: TGTGCCAGCAGCCCCGGACAGGGTTTCGGCTATGGCTACACCTTC.

This clone was counted a few times. The chain employs TRBV7-9 and TRBJ1-2; 9 bases are shared with TRBD1. CDR1 is SEHNR and CDR2 is FQNEAQ in the germline V gene (reference sequence). The CDR3 contains 16 residues. J lost 5 bases, V lost 2 bases, and 9 bases had no gene match. The CDR3 spells CASSLTGTGIIYGYTF. In DNA, the CDR3 is TGTGCCAGCAGCTTAACCGGGACAGGGATCATTTATGGCTACACCTTC.

The J gene is TRBJ2-3, the V gene TRBV27; possible D gene TRBD1, 6 bases. The length of the CDR3 is 15 residues. V was cut by 2 bases and J by 0 bases, with 9 bases left in between. Germline CDR1 MNHEY, CDR2 SMNVEV (reference sequence). CDR3 residues: CASSLVGASTDTQYF. In DNA form, the CDR3 reads TGTGCCAGCAGTTTAGTGGGGGCGAGCACAGATACGCAGTATTTT.

J is TRBJ1-5 and V is TRBV4-3, with TRBD1 matching 7 bases. The CDR3 runs 15 residues. V dropped 1 base and J dropped 6; count of bases not matched to a gene: 6. Germline assignment: CDR1 LGHNA and CDR2 YSLEER. CDR3 loop: CASSQGPGGVQPQHF. CDR3 DNA sequence: TGCGCCAGCAGCCAAGGGCCAGGGGGAGTTCAGCCCCAGCATTTT.

The chain links TRBV4-3 to TRBJ2-3; 11 bases line up with TRBD2. Germline loops: CDR1 LGHNA, CDR2 YSLEER. With V trimmed by 3 bases and J by 4 bases, 6 bases remained unmatched. The CDR3 is 16 amino acids. The DNA for the CDR3 is TGCGCCAGCAGCCATCGGTTAGCGGGGGGGTCAGATACGCAGTATTTT. Translating gives CASSHRLAGGSDTQYF.

The chain links TRBV19 to TRBJ2-6; 10 nucleotides line up with TRBD1. Germline V CDR1 and CDR2: LNHDA, SQIVND (reference sequence). The junction had 8 bases not matched to a gene; V was cut back by 6 bases and J by 0 bases. There are 18 residues in the CDR3. DNA of the CDR3: TGTGCCAGTAGAACTCCGGGACAGGGGACCTCTGGGGCCAACGTCCTGACTTTC. It specifies CASRTPGQGTSGANVLTF.

This sequence joins TRBV28 and TRBJ1-2; 8 nucleotides align to TRBD1. V lost 5 bases and J lost 3; bases outside the gene matches: 11. Germline V gene sequence: CDR1 MDHEN, CDR2 SYDVKM. The CDR3 covers 16 residues. CDR3 nucleotide sequence: TGTGCCAGCAGTCCTACCAGGGGGCGCAACGACTATGGCTACACCTTC. This sequence encodes CASSPTRGRNDYGYTF.

The table lists this clone with a few counts. The chain recombines TRBV10-3 with TRBJ1-1; 9 bases match TRBD1. The CDR3 totals 14 residues. The trim removed 6 bases at V and 5 bases at J, leaving 7 bases unmatched. Looked up from germline, CDR1 is ENHRY and CDR2 is SYGVKD. In DNA, the CDR3 is TGTGCCATCAGCGTAACGACAGGGGGGACTGAAGCTTTCTTT. Protein sequence: CAISVTTGGTEAFF.

V usage is TRBV11-3 and J usage is TRBJ2-3; 12 bases line up with TRBD2. Germline trimming cut 5 bases from V and 9 bases from J; bases unmatched to any gene: 9. Germline CDR1 and CDR2: SGHNT and YENEEA. CDR3 length equals 15 residues. Here the CDR3 DNA reads TGTGCCAGCAGCACCGGACTAGCGGGGCGTGGGACGCAGTATTTT. Translated: CASSTGLAGRGTQYF.

The rearrangement joins TRBV18 to TRBJ1-2; 11 bases map to TRBD1. This CDR3 spans 14 amino acids. Germline CDR1 reads KGHSH; CDR2 reads LQKENI. The J segment lost 5 bases and the V segment lost 3 bases, leaving 2 bases of the junction unmatched. The chain's CDR3 is CASSPGQGEYGYTF. The CDR3 DNA is TGTGCCAGCTCACCGGGACAGGGGGAATATGGCTACACCTTC.

The chain joins TRBV30 to TRBJ2-7, with 7 nucleotides matching TRBD1. Germline CDR1 GTSNPN, CDR2 SVGIG (reference sequence). Unmatched junction bases numbered 5, after V lost 4 bases and J lost 2 bases. There are 13 residues in the CDR3. The CDR3 DNA is TGTGCCTGGACCCGACAGGGCCCCTACGAGCAGTACTTC. Translated: CAWTRQGPYEQYF. Using reference TRBV30 and TRBJ2-7 for the parts outside the CDR3, the full variable domain is SQTIHQWPATLVQPVGSPLSLECTVEGTSNPNLYWYRQAAGRGLQLLFYSVGIGQISSEVPQNLSASRPQDRQFILSSKKLLLSDSGFYLCAWTRQGPYEQYFGPGTRLTVT.